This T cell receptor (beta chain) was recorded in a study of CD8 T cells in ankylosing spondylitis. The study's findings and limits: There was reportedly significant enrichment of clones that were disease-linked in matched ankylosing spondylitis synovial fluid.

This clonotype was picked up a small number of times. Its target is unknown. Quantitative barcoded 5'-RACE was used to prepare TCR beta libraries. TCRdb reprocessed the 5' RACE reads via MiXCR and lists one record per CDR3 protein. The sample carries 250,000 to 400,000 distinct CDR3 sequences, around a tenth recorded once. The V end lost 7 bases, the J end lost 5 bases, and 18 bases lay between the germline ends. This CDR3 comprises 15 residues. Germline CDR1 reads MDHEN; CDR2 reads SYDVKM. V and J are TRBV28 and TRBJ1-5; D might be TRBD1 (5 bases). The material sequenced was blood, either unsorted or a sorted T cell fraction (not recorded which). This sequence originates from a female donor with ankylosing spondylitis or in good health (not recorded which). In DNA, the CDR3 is TGTGCCAGCACCAGTTCAGGGACTTTTGATCAGCCCCAGCATTTT. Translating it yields CASTSSGTFDQPQHF.